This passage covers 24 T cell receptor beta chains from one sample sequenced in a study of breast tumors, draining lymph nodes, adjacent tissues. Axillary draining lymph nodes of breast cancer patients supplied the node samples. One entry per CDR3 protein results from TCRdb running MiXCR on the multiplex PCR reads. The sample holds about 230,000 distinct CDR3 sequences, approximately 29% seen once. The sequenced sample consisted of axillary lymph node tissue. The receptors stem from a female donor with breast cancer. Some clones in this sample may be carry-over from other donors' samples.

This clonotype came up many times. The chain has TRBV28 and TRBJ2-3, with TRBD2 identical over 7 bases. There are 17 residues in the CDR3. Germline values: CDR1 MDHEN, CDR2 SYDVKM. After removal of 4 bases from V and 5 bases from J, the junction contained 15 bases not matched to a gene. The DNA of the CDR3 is TGTGCCAGCAGTTCCCACAGTCGGGGAGGGTTGGGAGATACGCAGTATTTT. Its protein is CASSSHSRGGLGDTQYF.

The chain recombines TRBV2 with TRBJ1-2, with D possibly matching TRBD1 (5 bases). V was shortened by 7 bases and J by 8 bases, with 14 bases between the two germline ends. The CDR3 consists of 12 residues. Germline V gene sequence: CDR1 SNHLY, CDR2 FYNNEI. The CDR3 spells CASTPGGDGYTF. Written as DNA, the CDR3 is TGTGCCAGCACCCCCGGAGGGGACGGCTACACCTTC. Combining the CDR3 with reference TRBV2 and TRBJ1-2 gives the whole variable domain EPEVTQTPSHQVTQMGQEVILRCVPISNHLYFYWYRQILGQKVEFLVSFYNNEISEKSEIFDDQFSVERPDGSNFTLKIRSTKLEDSAMYFCASTPGGDGYTFGSGTRLTVV.

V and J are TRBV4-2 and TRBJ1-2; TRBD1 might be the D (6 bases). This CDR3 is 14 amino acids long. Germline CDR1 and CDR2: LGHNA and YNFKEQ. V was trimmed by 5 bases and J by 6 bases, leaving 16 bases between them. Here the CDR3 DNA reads TGTGCCAGCAGCTTTAATCCGGGGGCGGATGGCTACACCTTC. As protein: CASSFNPGADGYTF.

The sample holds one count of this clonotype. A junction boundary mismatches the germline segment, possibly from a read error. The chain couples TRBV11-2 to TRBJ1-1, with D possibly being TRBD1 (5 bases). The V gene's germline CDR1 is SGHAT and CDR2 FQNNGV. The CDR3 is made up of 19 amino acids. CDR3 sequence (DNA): TGTGCCAGCAGCCAAGGGGTCGGGTTACATTACCTCATGAACACTGAAGTTTTCTTT. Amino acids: CASSQGVGLHYLMNTEVFF.

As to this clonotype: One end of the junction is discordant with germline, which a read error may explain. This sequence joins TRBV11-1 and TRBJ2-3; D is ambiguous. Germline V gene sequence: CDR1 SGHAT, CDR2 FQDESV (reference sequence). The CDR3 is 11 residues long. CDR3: CASSSAYTPYF. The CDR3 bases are TGTGCCAGCAGCTCAGCCTATACGCCGTATTTT.

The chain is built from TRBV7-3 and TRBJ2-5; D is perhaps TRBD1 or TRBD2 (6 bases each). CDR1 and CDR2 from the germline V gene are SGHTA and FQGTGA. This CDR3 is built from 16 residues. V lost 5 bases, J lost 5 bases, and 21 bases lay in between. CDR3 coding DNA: TGTGCCAGCAGCGCGGGGCTTAAGCAGGGGATGGAGACCCAGTACTTC. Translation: CASSAGLKQGMETQYF. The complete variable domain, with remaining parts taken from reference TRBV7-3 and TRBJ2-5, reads GAGVSQTPSNKVTEKGKYVELRCDPISGHTALYWYRQSLGQGPEFLIYFQGTGAADDSGLPNDRFFAVRPEGSVSTLKIQRTERGDSAVYLCASSAGLKQGMETQYFGPGTRLLVL.

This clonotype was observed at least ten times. The CDR3 DNA reads as TGTGCCAGCTCACGAGCGGTCCAAAGAGCCCAGCATTTT. Residues: CASSRAVQRAQHF. The rearrangement uses TRBV18 and TRBJ1-5; D unclear. This CDR3 spans 13 amino acids. The germline gives CDR1 KGHSH, CDR2 LQKENI. The V end was cut by 4 bases, the J end by 11 bases, with 15 bases between. Variable domain in full (rest from reference TRBV18 and TRBJ1-5): NAGVMQNPRHLVRRRGQEARLRCSPMKGHSHVYWYRQLPEEGLKFMVYLQKENIIDESGMPKERFSAEFPKEGPSILRIQQVVRGDSAAYFCASSRAVQRAQHFGDGTRLSIL.

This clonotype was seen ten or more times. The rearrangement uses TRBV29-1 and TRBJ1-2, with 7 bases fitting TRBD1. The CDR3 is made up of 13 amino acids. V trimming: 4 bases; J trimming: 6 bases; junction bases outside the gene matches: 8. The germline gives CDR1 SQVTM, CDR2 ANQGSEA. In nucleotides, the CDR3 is TGCAGCGTTGGTACAGGGGTTGGCCATGGCTACACCTTC. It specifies CSVGTGVGHGYTF.

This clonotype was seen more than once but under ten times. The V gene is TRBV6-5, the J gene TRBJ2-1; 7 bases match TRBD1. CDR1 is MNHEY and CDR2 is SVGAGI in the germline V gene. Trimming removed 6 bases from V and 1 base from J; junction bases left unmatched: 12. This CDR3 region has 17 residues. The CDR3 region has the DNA TGTGCCAGCAGGCCGACCCGACAGGGAAAGTCCTACAATGAGCAGTTCTTC. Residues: CASRPTRQGKSYNEQFF.

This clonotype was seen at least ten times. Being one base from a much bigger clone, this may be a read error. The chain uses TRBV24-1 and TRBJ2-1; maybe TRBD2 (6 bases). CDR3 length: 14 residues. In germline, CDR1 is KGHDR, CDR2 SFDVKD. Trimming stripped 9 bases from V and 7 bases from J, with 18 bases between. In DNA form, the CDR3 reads TGTGCCACCGCACTAGACGGGGGAGGTAATGAGCAGTTCTTC. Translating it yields CATALDGGGNEQFF.

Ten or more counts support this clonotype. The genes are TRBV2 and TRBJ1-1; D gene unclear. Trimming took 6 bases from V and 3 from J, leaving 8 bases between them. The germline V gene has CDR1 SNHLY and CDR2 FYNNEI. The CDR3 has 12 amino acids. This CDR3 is CASSRIDTEAFF. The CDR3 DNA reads TGTGCCAGCAGCCGAATCGACACTGAAGCTTTCTTT.

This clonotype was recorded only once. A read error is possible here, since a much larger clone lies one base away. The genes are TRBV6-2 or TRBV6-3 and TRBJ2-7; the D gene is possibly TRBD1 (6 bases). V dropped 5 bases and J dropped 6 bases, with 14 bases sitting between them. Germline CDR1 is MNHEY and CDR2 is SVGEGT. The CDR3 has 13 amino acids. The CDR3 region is CASSRDPRGEQYF. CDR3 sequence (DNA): TGTGCCAGCAGTCGGGACCCCAGGGGCGAGCAGTACTTC.

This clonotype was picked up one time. CDR3 protein: CSVGRGNEQTQETQYF. CDR3 DNA: TGCAGCGTTGGGAGGGGTAACGAGCAGACCCAAGAGACCCAGTACTTC. V usage is TRBV29-1 and J usage is TRBJ2-5, with D perhaps TRBD2 (6 bases). The V gene lost 4 bases and the J gene lost 1 base, with 19 bases spanning the gap. CDR1 SQVTM and CDR2 ANQGSEA come from the germline V gene. This CDR3 spans 16 amino acids.

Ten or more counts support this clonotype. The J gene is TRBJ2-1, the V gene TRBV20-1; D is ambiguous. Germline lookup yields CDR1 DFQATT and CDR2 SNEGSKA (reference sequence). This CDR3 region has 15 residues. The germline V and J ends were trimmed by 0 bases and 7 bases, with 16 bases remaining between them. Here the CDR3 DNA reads TGCAGTGCTAGAGATCCGACCGGTAGCACGAATGAGCAGTTCTTC. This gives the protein CSARDPTGSTNEQFF.

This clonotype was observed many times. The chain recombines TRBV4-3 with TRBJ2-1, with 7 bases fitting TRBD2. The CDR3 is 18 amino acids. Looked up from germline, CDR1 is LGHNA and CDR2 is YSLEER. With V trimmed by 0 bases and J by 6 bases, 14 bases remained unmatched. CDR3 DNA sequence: TGCGCCAGCAGCCAAGACTTTCCCGGGACCGGGGGGAGCAATGAGCAGTTCTTC. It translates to CASSQDFPGTGGSNEQFF.

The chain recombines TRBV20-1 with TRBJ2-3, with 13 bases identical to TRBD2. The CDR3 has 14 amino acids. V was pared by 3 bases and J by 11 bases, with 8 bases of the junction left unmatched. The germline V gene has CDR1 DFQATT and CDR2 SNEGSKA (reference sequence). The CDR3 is CSASRTSGSNEQYF. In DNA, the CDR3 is TGCAGTGCTAGTCGGACTAGCGGGAGTAATGAGCAGTATTTT.

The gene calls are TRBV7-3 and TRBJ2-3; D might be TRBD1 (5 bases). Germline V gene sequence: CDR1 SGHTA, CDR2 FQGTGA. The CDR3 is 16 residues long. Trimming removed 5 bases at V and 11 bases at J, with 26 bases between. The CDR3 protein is CASSPTPGISYNEQYF. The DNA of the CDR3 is TGTGCCAGCAGCCCAACACCAGGGATCTCCTACAATGAGCAGTATTTT.

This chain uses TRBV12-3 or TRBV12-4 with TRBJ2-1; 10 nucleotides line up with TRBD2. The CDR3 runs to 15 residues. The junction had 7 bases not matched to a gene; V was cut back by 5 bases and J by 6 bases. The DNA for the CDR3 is TGTGCCAGCAGTGGATCCAGCGGGAGGGCCAATGAGCAGTTCTTC. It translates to CASSGSSGRANEQFF.

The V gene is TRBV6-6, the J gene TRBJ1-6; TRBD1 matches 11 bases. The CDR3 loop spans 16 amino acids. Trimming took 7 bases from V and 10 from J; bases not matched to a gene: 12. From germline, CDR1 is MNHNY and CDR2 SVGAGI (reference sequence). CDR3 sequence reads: CASTQTGTGGRSPLHF. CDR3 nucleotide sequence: TGTGCCAGCACCCAAACCGGGACAGGGGGAAGGTCACCCCTCCACTTT.

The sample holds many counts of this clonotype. The CDR3, as DNA: TGTGCCACCAGTGATTCCCCAGATACGCAGTATTTT. Residues: CATSDSPDTQYF. The V and J genes are TRBV24-1 and TRBJ2-3; D is ambiguous. The CDR3 covers 12 residues. Trimming pared 2 bases from V and 4 bases from J, leaving 3 bases between. The germline gives CDR1 KGHDR, CDR2 SFDVKD.

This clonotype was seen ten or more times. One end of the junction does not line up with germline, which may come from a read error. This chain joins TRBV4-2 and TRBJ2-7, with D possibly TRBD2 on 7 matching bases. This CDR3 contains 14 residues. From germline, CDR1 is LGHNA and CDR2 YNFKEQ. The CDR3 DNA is TGTGCCAGCAGCCAAGTGCGGGGGCCCCCCGAGCAGCACTTC. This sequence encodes CASSQVRGPPEQHF.

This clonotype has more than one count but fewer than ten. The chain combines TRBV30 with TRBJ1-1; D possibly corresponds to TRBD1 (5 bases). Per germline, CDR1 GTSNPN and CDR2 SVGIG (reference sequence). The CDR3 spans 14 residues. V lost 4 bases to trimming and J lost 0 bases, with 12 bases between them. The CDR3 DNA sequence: TGTGCCTGGAAACGGGGGACCATGAACACTGAAGCTTTCTTT. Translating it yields CAWKRGTMNTEAFF.

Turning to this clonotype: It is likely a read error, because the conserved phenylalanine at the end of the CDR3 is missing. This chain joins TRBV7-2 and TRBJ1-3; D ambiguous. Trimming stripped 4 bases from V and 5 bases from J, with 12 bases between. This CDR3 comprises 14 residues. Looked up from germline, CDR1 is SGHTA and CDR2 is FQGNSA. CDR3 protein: CASSSSRSRNTIYL. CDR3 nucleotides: TGTGCCAGCAGCTCATCACGGAGTAGAAACACCATATATCTT.

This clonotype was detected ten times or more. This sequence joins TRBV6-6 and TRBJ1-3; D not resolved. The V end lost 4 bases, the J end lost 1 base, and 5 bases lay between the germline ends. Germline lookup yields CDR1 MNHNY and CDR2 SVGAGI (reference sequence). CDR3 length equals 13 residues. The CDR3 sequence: CASSWASGNTIYF. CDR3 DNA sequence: TGTGCCAGCAGTTGGGCTTCTGGAAACACCATATATTTT.